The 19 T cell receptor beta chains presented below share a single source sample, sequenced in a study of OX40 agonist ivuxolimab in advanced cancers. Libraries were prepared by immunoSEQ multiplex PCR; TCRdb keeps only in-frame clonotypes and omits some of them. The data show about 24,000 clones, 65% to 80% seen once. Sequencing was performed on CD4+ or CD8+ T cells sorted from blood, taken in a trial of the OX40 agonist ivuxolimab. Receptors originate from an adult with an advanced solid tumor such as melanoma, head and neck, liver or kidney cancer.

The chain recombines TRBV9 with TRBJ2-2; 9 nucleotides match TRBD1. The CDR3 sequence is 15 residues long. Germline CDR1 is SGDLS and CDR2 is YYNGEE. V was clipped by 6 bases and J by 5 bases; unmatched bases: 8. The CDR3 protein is CASNQWDRETGELFF. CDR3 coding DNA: TGTGCCAGCAATCAATGGGACAGGGAAACCGGGGAGCTGTTTTTT.

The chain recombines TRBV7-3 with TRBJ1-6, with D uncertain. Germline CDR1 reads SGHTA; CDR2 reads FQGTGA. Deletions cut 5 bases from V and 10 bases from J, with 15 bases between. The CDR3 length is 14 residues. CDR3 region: CASSQIGPASPLHF. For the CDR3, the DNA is TGTGCCAGCAGCCAGATTGGGCCGGCCTCACCCCTCCACTTT.

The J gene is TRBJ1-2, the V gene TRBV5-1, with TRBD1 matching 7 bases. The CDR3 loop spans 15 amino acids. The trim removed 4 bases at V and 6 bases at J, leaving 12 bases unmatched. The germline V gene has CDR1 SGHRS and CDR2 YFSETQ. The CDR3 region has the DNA TGCGCCAGCAGCCGGGAAGGCAGGGGGATTGATGGCTACACCTTC. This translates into CASSREGRGIDGYTF.

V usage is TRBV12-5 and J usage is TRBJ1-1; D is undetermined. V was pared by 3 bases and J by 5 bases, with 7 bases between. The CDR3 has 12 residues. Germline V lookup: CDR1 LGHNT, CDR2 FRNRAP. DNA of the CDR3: TGTGCTAGTGGTTTTGGGGTTACTGAAGCTTTCTTT. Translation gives CASGFGVTEAFF.

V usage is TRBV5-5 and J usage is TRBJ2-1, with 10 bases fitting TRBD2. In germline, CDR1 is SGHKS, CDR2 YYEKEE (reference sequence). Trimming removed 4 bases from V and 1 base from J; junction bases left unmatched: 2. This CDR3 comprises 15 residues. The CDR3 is CASSTGLASYNEQFF. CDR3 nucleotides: TGTGCCAGCAGCACGGGACTAGCGTCCTACAATGAGCAGTTCTTC.

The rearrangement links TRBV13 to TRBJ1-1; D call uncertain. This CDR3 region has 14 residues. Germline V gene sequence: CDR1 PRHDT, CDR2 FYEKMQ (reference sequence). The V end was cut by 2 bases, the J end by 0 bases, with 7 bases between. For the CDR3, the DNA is TGTGCCAGCAGCTTACCGGGGATGAACACTGAAGCTTTCTTT. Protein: CASSLPGMNTEAFF. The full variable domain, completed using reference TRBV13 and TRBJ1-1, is AAGVIQSPRHLIKEKRETATLKCYPIPRHDTVYWYQQGPGQDPQFLISFYEKMQSDKGSIPDRFSAQQFSDYHSELNMSSLELGDSALYFCASSLPGMNTEAFFGQGTRLTVV.

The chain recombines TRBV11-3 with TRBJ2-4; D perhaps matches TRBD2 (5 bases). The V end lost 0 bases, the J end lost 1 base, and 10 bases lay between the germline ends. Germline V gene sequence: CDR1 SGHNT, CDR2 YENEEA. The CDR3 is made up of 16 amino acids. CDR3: CASSLDGTGAKNIQYF. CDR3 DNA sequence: TGTGCCAGCAGCTTAGATGGCACGGGGGCCAAAAACATTCAGTACTTC.

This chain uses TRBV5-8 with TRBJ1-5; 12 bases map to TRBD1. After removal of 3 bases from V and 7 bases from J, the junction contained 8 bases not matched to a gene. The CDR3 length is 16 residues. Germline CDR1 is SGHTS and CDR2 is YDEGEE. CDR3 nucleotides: TGTGCCAGCAGCTGGGGGACAGGGGGCGCAAGGCAGCCCCAGCATTTT. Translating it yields CASSWGTGGARQPQHF.

CDR3 sequence (DNA): TGCGCCAGCAGCTTGGCCGGCGGACAATCCTACGAGCAGTACTTC. Translation: CASSLAGGQSYEQYF. V gene TRBV5-1 combines with J gene TRBJ2-7; D is perhaps TRBD1 (5 bases). This CDR3 region has 15 residues. Germline V gives CDR1 SGHRS, CDR2 YFSETQ. Trimming left V 0 bases short and J 1 base short, with 11 bases between.

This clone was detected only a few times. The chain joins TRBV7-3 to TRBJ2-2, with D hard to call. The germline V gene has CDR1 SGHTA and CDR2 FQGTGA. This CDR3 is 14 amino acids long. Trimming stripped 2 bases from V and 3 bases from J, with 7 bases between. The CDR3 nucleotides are TGTGCCAGCAGCTTATTACGGGACACCGGGGAGCTGTTTTTT. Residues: CASSLLRDTGELFF.

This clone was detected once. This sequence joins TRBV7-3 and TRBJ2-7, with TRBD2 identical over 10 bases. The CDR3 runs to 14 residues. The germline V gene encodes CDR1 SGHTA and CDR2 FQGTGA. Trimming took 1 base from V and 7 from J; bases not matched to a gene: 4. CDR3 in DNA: TGTGCCAGCAGCTTAAGACTAGCGGGCGGAGAGCAGTACTTC. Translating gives CASSLRLAGGEQYF.

Here the CDR3 reads CASSSPRRTDTQYF. The CDR3 DNA follows: TGCGCCAGCAGTTCGCCACGGAGGACAGATACGCAGTATTTT. The chain uses TRBV5-1 and TRBJ2-3; maybe TRBD2 (5 bases). This CDR3 has 14 residues. The V gene lost 5 bases and the J gene lost 3 bases, with 13 bases spanning the gap. Germline assignment: CDR1 SGHRS and CDR2 YFSETQ.

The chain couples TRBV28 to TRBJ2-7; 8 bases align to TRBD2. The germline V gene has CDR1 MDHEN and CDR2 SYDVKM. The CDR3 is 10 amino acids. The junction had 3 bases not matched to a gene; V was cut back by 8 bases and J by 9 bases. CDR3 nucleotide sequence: TGTGCCAGCGGAGCGGGAGCGCAGTACTTC. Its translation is CASGAGAQYF.

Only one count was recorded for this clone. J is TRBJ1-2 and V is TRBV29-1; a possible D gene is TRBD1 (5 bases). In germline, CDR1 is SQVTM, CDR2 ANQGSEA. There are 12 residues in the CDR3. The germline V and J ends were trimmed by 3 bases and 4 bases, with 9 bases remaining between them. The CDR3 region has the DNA TGCAGCGTTGAGGCAGGGACCTATGGCTACACCTTC. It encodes CSVEAGTYGYTF.

In nucleotides, the CDR3 is TGTGCCAGCACCTCACTAGGAGGTAGTACCGGGGAGCTGTTTTTT. Translating it yields CASTSLGGSTGELFF. The V gene is TRBV5-4, the J gene TRBJ2-2; TRBD2 is a possible D gene (5 bases). V lost 6 bases to trimming and J lost 5 bases, with 17 bases between them. The CDR3 has 15 amino acids. Germline assignment: CDR1 SGHNT and CDR2 YYREEE (reference sequence).

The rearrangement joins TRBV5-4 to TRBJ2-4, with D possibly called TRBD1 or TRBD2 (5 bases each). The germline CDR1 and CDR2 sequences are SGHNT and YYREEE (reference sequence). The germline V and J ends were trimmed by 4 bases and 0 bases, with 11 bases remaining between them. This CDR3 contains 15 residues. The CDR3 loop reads CASSPGTVAKNIQYF. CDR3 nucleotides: TGTGCCAGCAGCCCCGGGACGGTAGCCAAAAACATTCAGTACTTC.

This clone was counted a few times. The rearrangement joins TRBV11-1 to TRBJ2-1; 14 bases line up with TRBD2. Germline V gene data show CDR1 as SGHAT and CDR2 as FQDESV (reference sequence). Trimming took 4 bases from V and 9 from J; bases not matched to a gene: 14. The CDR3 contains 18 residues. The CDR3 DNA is TGTGCCAGCAGCTCCCCATCCAGACTAGCGGGGGGGCGGCGTGAGCAGTTCTTC. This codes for CASSSPSRLAGGRREQFF.

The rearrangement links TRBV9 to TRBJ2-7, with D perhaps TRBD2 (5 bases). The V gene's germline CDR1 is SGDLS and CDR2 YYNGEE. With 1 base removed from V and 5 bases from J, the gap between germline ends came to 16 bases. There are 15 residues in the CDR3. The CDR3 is CASSVSFHHGNEQYF. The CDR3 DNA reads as TGTGCCAGCAGCGTATCTTTCCACCACGGGAACGAGCAGTACTTC.

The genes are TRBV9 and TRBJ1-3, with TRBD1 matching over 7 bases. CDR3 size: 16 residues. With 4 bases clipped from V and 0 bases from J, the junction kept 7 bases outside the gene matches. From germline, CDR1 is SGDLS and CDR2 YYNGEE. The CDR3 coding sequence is TGTGCCAGCAGCAGGGCCAGGGGGAGCTCTGGAAACACCATATATTTT. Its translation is CASSRARGSSGNTIYF.